This TCR beta chain was recovered during a study of shared clonotypes between healthy human individuals. CD45RO-negative CD8 cells positively selected for CCR7 made up the naive population, which excluded terminally differentiated effector memory CD45RA+ cells. Deletions cut 1 base from V and 2 bases from J, with 6 bases between. The CDR3 runs to 15 residues. CDR1 MGHRA and CDR2 YSYEKL come from the germline V gene. Repertoires were generated with immunoSEQ multiplex PCR, while TCRdb's copy carries only in-frame clones and drops some. The sample records roughly 850,000 clones, 90% to 97% being singletons.

This TCR came from a man aged 25-45 years in good health. The J gene is TRBJ2-6, the V gene TRBV4-1; no reliable D call. Sequencing used naive CD8+ T cells sorted from blood. CDR3 DNA sequence: TGCGCCAGCAGCCAAGTCCCGGCTGGGGCCAACGTCCTGACTTTC. Amino acid sequence: CASSQVPAGANVLTF.